This is a list of T cell receptor beta chains from one sample in a study of CD8 T cells in ankylosing spondylitis. Each CDR3 protein gets one entry after TCRdb re-called the 5' RACE reads with MiXCR. Seen here are about 440,000 distinct CDR3 sequences, roughly 15% observed once, and the top ten hold just over 1%. Sequencing used blood, either unsorted or a sorted T cell fraction (not recorded which). These TCRs come from a male donor with ankylosing spondylitis. CDR3s include the opening cysteine and the closing phenylalanine or tryptophan. D genes are given only for firm matches. Part of the rows lack a size; the others show once, few, many or a class for expanded clones.

J: TRBJ1-2
D: .
V: TRBV4-1
size: few
DNA: TGCGCCAGCAGCCAAGTCTCGGGGTGGGGCTACACCTTC
CDR3: CASSQVSGWGYTF

J: TRBJ2-1
D: TRBD2
V: TRBV20-1
size: few
DNA: TGCAGTGCTAGAGAGGCTAGCGGGAGGCACAATGAGCAGTTCTTC
CDR3: CSAREASGRHNEQFF

J: TRBJ2-2
D: .
V: TRBV7-2
size: .
DNA: TGTGCCAGCACCCAAGAGGGGACACGGAAGACCGGGGAGCTGTTTTTT
CDR3: CASTQEGTRKTGELFF

J: TRBJ1-4
D: TRBD1
V: TRBV5-1
size: few
DNA: TGCGCCAGCAGCCGCCGGGGACAGGCAACTAATGAAAAACTGTTTTTT
CDR3: CASSRRGQATNEKLFF

J: TRBJ2-7
D: TRBD2
V: TRBV4-1
size: .
DNA: TGCGCCAGCAGCCCTTCTCTAGCGGGGACCTACGAGCAGTACTTC
CDR3: CASSPSLAGTYEQYF

J: TRBJ2-1
D: TRBD2
V: TRBV7-8
size: .
DNA: TGTGCCAGCAGCTTAGCAGCGGGAGGTCGGGGGGAGCAGTTCTTC
CDR3: CASSLAAGGRGEQFF

J: TRBJ1-2
D: .
V: TRBV12-5
size: .
DNA: TGTGCTAGTGGTTTAGAAGCTAACTATGGCTACACCTTC
CDR3: CASGLEANYGYTF

J: TRBJ2-7
D: .
V: TRBV7-9
size: many
DNA: TGTGCCAGCAGCTTATTCTACGAGCAGTACTTC
CDR3: CASSLFYEQYF

J: TRBJ1-3
D: .
V: TRBV5-1
size: .
DNA: TGCGCCAGCAGCCAGGGGACCGCACGAAGCTCTGGAAACACCATATATTTT
CDR3: CASSQGTARSSGNTIYF

J: TRBJ2-5
D: .
V: TRBV20-1
size: .
DNA: TGCAGTGCTAGAGATGGAGGGAGAAGAGGGCAAGAGACCCAGTACTTC
CDR3: CSARDGGRRGQETQYF

J: TRBJ1-2
D: .
V: TRBV6-1
size: many
DNA: TGTGCCAGCAGTGAACGGGACAACTATGGCTACACCTTC
CDR3: CASSERDNYGYTF

J: TRBJ2-7
D: TRBD1
V: TRBV7-9
size: .
DNA: TGTGCCAGCAGCCCAACGGGACAGCTGCCCTACGAGCAGTACTTC
CDR3: CASSPTGQLPYEQYF

J: TRBJ1-1
D: .
V: TRBV2
size: .
DNA: TGTGCCAGCAGTGAGTTAGGGGATGGATCTGCTTTCTTT
CDR3: CASSELGDGSAFF

J: TRBJ2-7
D: TRBD1
V: TRBV27
size: few
DNA: TGTGCCAGCAGCACAGGGGGGCTCTATACATGGCAGTACTTC
CDR3: CASSTGGLYTWQYF

J: TRBJ2-1
D: TRBD2
V: TRBV29-1
size: many
DNA: TGCAGCGTCCCGAGGAGCGGGGGAATCTACAATGAGCAGTTCTTC
CDR3: CSVPRSGGIYNEQFF

J: TRBJ2-3
D: .
V: TRBV29-1
size: few
DNA: TGCAGCGTTGAAGACCCGGGAGCTCGAGATACGCAGTATTTT
CDR3: CSVEDPGARDTQYF

J: TRBJ2-2
D: .
V: TRBV7-2
size: .
DNA: TGTGCCAGCAGCTTATACTCCTCAGGCGGGGAGCTGTTTTTT
CDR3: CASSLYSSGGELFF

J: TRBJ2-7
D: TRBD2
V: TRBV20-1
size: .
DNA: TGCAGTGCTTTAAGCGGGGGTGACTACGAGCAGTACTTC
CDR3: CSALSGGDYEQYF

J: TRBJ1-3
D: .
V: TRBV12-3/TRBV12-4
size: few
DNA: TGTGCCAGCAGTTTGTCGGGAGGTAGTGGAAACACCATATATTTT
CDR3: CASSLSGGSGNTIYF

J: TRBJ1-1
D: TRBD1
V: TRBV10-3
size: .
DNA: TGTGCCATCGGCGGACAGGGGGGCACCACTGAAGCTTTCTTT
CDR3: CAIGGQGGTTEAFF

J: TRBJ1-1
D: .
V: TRBV2
size: few
DNA: TGTGCCAGCACCCCTCGGCAGGGAAGTATCACTGAAGCTTTCTTT
CDR3: CASTPRQGSITEAFF

J: TRBJ1-5
D: .
V: TRBV19
size: few
DNA: TGTGCCAGTAGTGCCTCGGGGGTCGCCAATCAGCCCCAGCATTTT
CDR3: CASSASGVANQPQHF

J: TRBJ1-4
D: .
V: TRBV20-1
size: few
DNA: TGCAGTGCTGCACCGGCAGGGAGGGATGAAAAACTGTTTTTT
CDR3: CSAAPAGRDEKLFF

J: TRBJ2-2
D: .
V: TRBV10-3
size: few
DNA: TGTGCCATCAGTGAGTCAAGGGGAGCTGGAAGCGGGGAGCTGTTTTTT
CDR3: CAISESRGAGSGELFF

J: TRBJ1-2
D: TRBD1
V: TRBV12-3/TRBV12-4
size: .
DNA: TGTGCCAGCAGTTTGCGGACAGGGTTAAGTGGCTACACCTTC
CDR3: CASSLRTGLSGYTF

J: TRBJ2-3
D: .
V: TRBV5-1
size: .
DNA: TGCGCCAGCAGCTTGGGGGCCCTAGCAACAGATACGCAGTATTTT
CDR3: CASSLGALATDTQYF

J: TRBJ1-1
D: .
V: TRBV6-1
size: .
DNA: TGTGCCAGCAACACGGGGCCAGCGGGGGGAAACACTGAAGCTTTCTTT
CDR3: CASNTGPAGGNTEAFF

J: TRBJ2-1
D: .
V: TRBV2
size: .
DNA: TGTGCCAGCAGGACCGAACACTCGGGCTACAATGAGCAGTTCTTC
CDR3: CASRTEHSGYNEQFF

J: TRBJ2-6
D: .
V: TRBV11-2
size: .
DNA: TGTGCCAGCAGCCCAACAACTGGGGCCAACGTCCTGACTTTC
CDR3: CASSPTTGANVLTF

J: TRBJ2-5
D: TRBD2
V: TRBV7-2
size: .
DNA: TGTGCCAGCAGCTTACGGGGGGGTAGGGAAGAGACCCAGTACTTC
CDR3: CASSLRGGREETQYF

J: TRBJ2-2
D: TRBD2
V: TRBV20-1
size: few
DNA: TGCAGTGCTAGAGATCGCCTAGCGGGATTTGACGGGGAGCTGTTTTTT
CDR3: CSARDRLAGFDGELFF

J: TRBJ2-1
D: TRBD1
V: TRBV12-3/TRBV12-4
size: many
DNA: TGTGCCAGCTCGATGGCGGGACAGGGGTACAATGAGCAGTTCTTC
CDR3: CASSMAGQGYNEQFF

J: TRBJ1-5
D: .
V: TRBV4-1
size: few
DNA: TGCGCCAGCGGACAGACTAGCAATCAGCCCCAGCATTTT
CDR3: CASGQTSNQPQHF

J: TRBJ1-2
D: TRBD1
V: TRBV7-9
size: few
DNA: TGTGCCAGCAGTCCAGCCGGGACAGGGTCTCGGTATGGCTACACCTTC
CDR3: CASSPAGTGSRYGYTF

J: TRBJ2-3
D: TRBD2
V: TRBV20-1
size: few
DNA: TGCAGTGCTAGACCCATCGGACTAGCGGGGTCAGATACGCAGTATTTT
CDR3: CSARPIGLAGSDTQYF

J: TRBJ1-2
D: TRBD1
V: TRBV18
size: .
DNA: TGTGCCAGCTCCCCTGCAACCGGGACAGGACCATATGGCTACACCTTC
CDR3: CASSPATGTGPYGYTF

J: TRBJ1-2
D: TRBD1
V: TRBV25-1
size: many
DNA: TGTGCCAGCAGTGAAGGACAGGCCTATGGCTACACCTTC
CDR3: CASSEGQAYGYTF

J: TRBJ1-4
D: .
V: TRBV14
size: few
DNA: TGTGCCAGCAGCCAAGAGATCAGGCCAACTAATGAAAAACTGTTTTTT
CDR3: CASSQEIRPTNEKLFF

J: TRBJ2-1
D: TRBD2
V: TRBV5-1
size: many
DNA: TGCGCCAGCAGCTTGGTCGGGGGGAGCAATGAGCAGTTCTTC
CDR3: CASSLVGGSNEQFF

J: TRBJ2-1
D: .
V: TRBV6-2/TRBV6-3
size: .
DNA: TGTGCCAGCAGTCCCGGGACATTTTCTGAGCAGTTCTTC
CDR3: CASSPGTFSEQFF

J: TRBJ2-3
D: .
V: TRBV20-1
size: .
DNA: TGCAGTGTTTTCGGCCTAGGCACAGATACGCAGTATTTT
CDR3: CSVFGLGTDTQYF

J: TRBJ1-2
D: TRBD1
V: TRBV28
size: .
DNA: TGTGCCAGCAGCTTGACAGGGGGGGAAGGCTACACCTTC
CDR3: CASSLTGGEGYTF

J: TRBJ2-1
D: .
V: TRBV20-1
size: few
DNA: TGCAGTGCTAGAGATCCCGGGCAGAGCTCCTACAATGAGCAGTTCTTC
CDR3: CSARDPGQSSYNEQFF

J: TRBJ1-5
D: TRBD1
V: TRBV28
size: few
DNA: TGTGCCAGCAGTTTAGAAACGACAGGGCCTAATCAGCCCCAGCATTTT
CDR3: CASSLETTGPNQPQHF

J: TRBJ2-5
D: TRBD1
V: TRBV7-2
size: .
DNA: TGTGCCAGCAGCCCGACAGGGCCCCGGGAGACCCAGTACTTC
CDR3: CASSPTGPRETQYF

J: TRBJ2-5
D: .
V: TRBV5-1
size: many
DNA: TGCGCCAGCAGCTCGCAGTACCAGGAGACCCAGTACTTC
CDR3: CASSSQYQETQYF

J: TRBJ2-1
D: .
V: TRBV20-1
size: once
DNA: TGCAGTGCTAGAGATGCGGTTGGTGAGCAGTTCTTC
CDR3: CSARDAVGEQFF

J: TRBJ2-3
D: TRBD2
V: TRBV12-3/TRBV12-4
size: few
DNA: TGTGCCAGCAGTTTCTCGGCGGGAGGAACAGATACGCAGTATTTT
CDR3: CASSFSAGGTDTQYF

J: TRBJ2-7
D: TRBD2
V: TRBV6-7
size: few
DNA: TGTGCCAGCAGTTACTCGAGGGTAGCGGGTAACTACGAGCAGTACTTC
CDR3: CASSYSRVAGNYEQYF

J: TRBJ1-5
D: .
V: TRBV18
size: .
DNA: TGTGCCAGCTCACCACTGGAACAGACGGGCAATCAGCCCCAGCATTTT
CDR3: CASSPLEQTGNQPQHF

J: TRBJ1-1
D: .
V: TRBV6-6
size: .
DNA: TGTGCCAGCACCCCAAATGACAGTTATGAAGCTTTCTTT
CDR3: CASTPNDSYEAFF

J: TRBJ1-2
D: .
V: TRBV12-3/TRBV12-4
size: .
DNA: TGTGCCAGCAGCGAAGGGACATCCGGCGGATCTGGCTACACCTTC
CDR3: CASSEGTSGGSGYTF

J: TRBJ2-7
D: .
V: TRBV18
size: .
DNA: TGTGCCAGCTCACCGCCCTGGGGGTCCTACGAGCAGTACTTC
CDR3: CASSPPWGSYEQYF

J: TRBJ1-2
D: TRBD1
V: TRBV19
size: few
DNA: TGTGCCAGTAGTCCGTGGACAGGGGCTAGCTATGGCTACACCTTC
CDR3: CASSPWTGASYGYTF

J: TRBJ1-2
D: .
V: TRBV29-1
size: .
DNA: TGCAGCGTTCGTTGGGGATATGGCTACACCTTC
CDR3: CSVRWGYGYTF